This is a list of T cell receptor beta chains from one sample in a study of CD8+ T cells in alopecia areata. Profiled with immunoSEQ multiplex PCR; TCRdb holds only in-frame clones, not every one. The sample shows 200,000 to 250,000 clones, about 57% of them seen only once. This sample comprised CD4+ T cells sorted from blood, obtained at week 4, from a patient treated with tofacitinib. The receptors stem from a human donor with alopecia areata. Both conserved end residues are part of each CDR3. Fields, in order: J gene, V gene, clone size, D gene, CDR3 protein, CDR3 DNA. The D gene is left open where the match is weak. Clone size appears in some rows only: once, few, many, or a class for an expanded clone.

>TRBJ1-4|TRBV27|few|NA
CASSFGVNEKLFF
TGTGCCAGCAGTTTCGGCGTGAATGAAAAACTGTTTTTT
>TRBJ1-6|TRBV9|NA|NA
CASSQPTSRYNSPLHF
TGTGCCAGCAGCCAACCAACCTCCCGCTATAATTCACCCCTCCACTTT
>TRBJ1-1|TRBV29-1|NA|NA
CRGDTNTEAFF
TGCAGGGGGGATACGAACACTGAAGCTTTCTTT
>TRBJ1-1|TRBV29-1|NA|TRBD1
CSVGGGSWNTEAFF
TGCAGCGTTGGAGGGGGCTCGTGGAACACTGAAGCTTTCTTT
>TRBJ2-2|TRBV4-3|few|NA
CASSQEWTGELFF
TGCGCCAGCAGCCAAGAGTGGACCGGGGAGCTGTTTTTT
>TRBJ1-5|TRBV2|NA|NA
CASRVTPKQPQHF
TGTGCCAGCAGAGTGACCCCGAAGCAGCCCCAGCATTTT
>TRBJ2-1|TRBV30|few|TRBD2
CAWSAPGLAGKSEQFF
TGTGCCTGGAGTGCGCCGGGACTAGCGGGGAAATCAGAGCAGTTCTTC
>TRBJ2-3|TRBV30|NA|TRBD2
CAWSPLAGVYTQYF
TGTGCCTGGAGTCCACTAGCGGGGGTCTATACGCAGTATTTT
>TRBJ2-7|TRBV27|NA|NA
CASSLSEVSYEQYF
TGTGCCAGCAGTTTATCGGAGGTTTCCTACGAGCAGTACTTC
>TRBJ1-2|TRBV30|NA|TRBD1
CAWRGDREYGYTF
TGTGCCTGGAGGGGGGACAGGGAATATGGCTACACCTTC
>TRBJ1-5|TRBV30|few|NA
CAWSVGPPRGNQPQHF
TGTGCCTGGAGTGTTGGACCACCCAGGGGCAATCAGCCCCAGCATTTT